Given below is one T cell receptor (beta chain) in context. The antigen it binds to is not known. Sequence at one end of the junction differs from germline and may be a read error. These data originate in a study of control samples from healthy donors and cancer patients (dated by TCRdb to 2019 to 2021). The library came from the immunoSEQ multiplex PCR assay. In its TCRdb copy, this immuneACCESS table keeps in-frame sequences only and misses some clones. Where compared with another copy, unresolved V genes explain less than half of these, and the others have no known cause. The sample table shows tens of thousands of clones, and approximately 90% are seen once. 13% to 15% of the sample lies in the top ten. The germline V gene (reference sequence) supplies CDR1 LNHDA and CDR2 SQIVND. Spanning cysteine to phenylalanine, the CDR3 consists of 15 amino acids. Only CDR3 DNA remains: 45 bases, in frame from the first base.

The chain uses TRBV19 and TRBJ1-6, with no confidently assigned D gene. The source material was blood. This receptor was taken from a woman between 65 and 79 years old in good health. The CDR3 region has the sequence CASSKEVRENSPLRF. In nucleotides, the sequence is TGTGCCAGTAGTAAAGAGGTCAGAGAAAATTCACCCCTCCGCTTT.